This is a list of T cell receptor beta chains from one sample in a study of CXCR3-negative and CXCR3-positive naive CD8 T cells. From its re-call of the 5' RACE reads, TCRdb lists each CDR3 protein once, without DNA. The sample totals over 100,000 distinct CDR3 sequences. The sequenced sample was naive CXCR3- CD8+ T cells from blood. These receptors all stem from a human donor in good health. Some clones in this sample may be carry-over from other donors' samples. CDR3s include the opening cysteine and the closing phenylalanine or tryptophan.

TRBV14,TRBJ2-7,CASSRDASGRAYYEQYF
TRBV29-1,TRBJ1-2,CSVDPGENYGYTF
TRBV3-1,TRBJ1-1,CASSQDQGVKTEAFF
TRBV3-1,TRBJ1-1,CASIKNTEAFF
TRBV28,TRBJ2-7,CASTISPTGAYEQYF
TRBV7-9,TRBJ2-7,CASSSRWGDSLYEQYF
TRBV12-3/TRBV12-4,TRBJ2-1,CASGGTWYQFF
TRBV9,TRBJ2-1,CASSGMNNEQFF
TRBV14,TRBJ2-7,CASSPTSGIDEQYF
TRBV15,TRBJ1-2,CATSDRDRVSYGYTF